What follows is one T cell receptor (beta chain) and its context. This sample is part of a study of T-cell reconstitution after alpha-beta-depleted transplantation in children. Germline CDR1 and CDR2: ENHRY and SYGVKD. V shed 8 bases and J shed 0 bases, with 5 bases lying between them. The CDR3 runs to 13 residues. Using unique molecular identifiers, the investigators prepared the TCRbeta library. Via MiXCR, TCRdb re-called the PCR reads, giving one row per CDR3 protein. Of 420,000 or so distinct CDR3 sequences listed, approximately 11% are singletons. The source is a human donor who donated a stem cell graft to a child with acute myeloid leukemia. This chain joins TRBV10-3 and TRBJ2-6, with a weak D call TRBD2 (5 bases). Material: PBMCs from the stem cell graft donor, obtained from the stem cell graft. The CDR3 spells CAILASGANVLTF. The CDR3 DNA reads TGTGCCATCCTAGCCTCTGGGGCCAACGTCCTGACTTTC.